A few counts support the clone carrying this T cell receptor (beta chain). Its antigen is undetermined. CDR1 MGHDK and CDR2 SYGVNS come from the germline V gene. The CDR3 is made up of 13 amino acids. Trimming cost V 7 bases and J 2 bases, with 10 bases left between them. This record comes from a study of cytomegalovirus exposure and HLA in healthy donors. Study-wide findings and caveats: Researchers reported that a few CMV-associated chains were confirmed in vitro as CMV antigen-specific. Upon later analysis, HLA-associated TCR beta chains proved more clonally expanded than other, equally common chains. Segments of the TCR beta V type were, in most cases, productive about 90% or about 30% of the time in an earlier analysis. Later analysis suggested most CMV-associated TCR beta chains were HLA-restricted.

This PCR relied on a set of 60 Vbeta primers and 13 Jbeta primers. Produced via immunoSEQ multiplex PCR; TCRdb's table is partial and in-frame only. The data hold some 190,000 clones, with more than 65% observed a single time. The source material was PBMCs. This receptor was identified in a woman younger than 45 in good health and CMV-seropositive. The chain links TRBV25-1 to TRBJ2-3, with D possibly TRBD2 on 6 matching bases. The CDR3 region is CASKEGSTDTQYF. CDR3 sequence (DNA): TGTGCCAGCAAGGAGGGTTCCACAGATACGCAGTATTTT.